Each of the 22 T cell receptor beta chains below was sequenced from the same sample in a study of spatial heterogeneity in lung cancer. Time point noted: sample taken at primary tumor resection. Researchers sequenced whole RNA taken from tumor, nontumor lung or frozen PBMC without sorting. TCRdb re-called the 5' RACE reads with MiXCR, one entry per CDR3 protein. This sample has about 3,700 distinct CDR3 sequences; roughly 18% occur once, and the top ten carry more than 60%. Source: PBMCs, taken at surgery. These receptors all come from a male donor with early-stage non-small cell lung cancer.

This clonotype has at least ten counts. The rearrangement uses TRBV7-4 and TRBJ1-5, with D possibly TRBD1 on 5 matching bases. In germline, CDR1 is SGHVT, CDR2 SQSDAQ. The CDR3 has 15 residues. V lost 5 bases and J lost 6, with 17 bases in between. The CDR3 protein is CASSPLGEGGQPQHF. CDR3 DNA: TGTGCCAGCAGCCCGCTGGGGGAGGGTGGTCAGCCCCAGCATTTT.

This clonotype is labeled medium-sized. The V gene is TRBV11-2, the J gene TRBJ2-3, with 7 bases aligning to TRBD2. V dropped 5 bases and J dropped 5; count of bases not matched to a gene: 10. The V gene's germline CDR1 is SGHAT and CDR2 FQNNGV. CDR3 length: 15 amino acids. CDR3 loop: CASSPETSWGDTQYF. The CDR3 DNA sequence: TGTGCCAGCAGCCCAGAGACTAGCTGGGGAGATACGCAGTATTTT.

This clonotype came up many times. The V gene is TRBV27, the J gene TRBJ2-2; 7 bases agree with TRBD2. Trimming at V came to 3 bases and at J to 6 bases, leaving 7 bases not matched to a gene. Germline lookup yields CDR1 MNHEY and CDR2 SMNVEV (reference sequence). This CDR3 region has 15 residues. Written as DNA, the CDR3 is TGTGCCAGCAGTTTCTGGGGAGGGCCGGCCGGGGAGCTGTTTTTT. It codes for CASSFWGGPAGELFF.

In its sample, this clonotype was seen many times. V and J are TRBV29-1 and TRBJ2-7; TRBD1 matches 8 bases. From germline, CDR1 is SQVTM and CDR2 ANQGSEA. Trimming at V came to 4 bases and at J to 6 bases, leaving 8 bases not matched to a gene. The CDR3 loop spans 13 amino acids. Here the CDR3 reads CSVVEDRVTEQYF. DNA for the CDR3: TGCAGCGTTGTAGAGGACAGGGTAACCGAGCAGTACTTC.

By sample fraction, this clonotype is medium-sized (0.01 to 0.1%). V usage is TRBV23-1 and J usage is TRBJ2-4, with D possibly called TRBD1 or TRBD2 (5 bases each). TRBV23-1 is assigned to the ORF class and has an uncertain function. This CDR3 contains 22 residues. V lost 2 bases to trimming and J lost 2 bases, with 31 bases between them. This CDR3 is CASSQLRGTVRAGIDSKNIQYF. CDR3 nucleotides: TGCGCCAGCAGTCAACTCCGTGGGACCGTTCGGGCAGGGATCGATTCCAAAAACATTCAGTACTTC.

This clonotype was seen a few times. As DNA, the CDR3 is TGTGCCTGGGGAGACTCGACAGATCTTTGGAATTCACCCCTCCACTTT. This translates into CAWGDSTDLWNSPLHF. The rearrangement links TRBV30 to TRBJ1-6; weak D call: TRBD1 (5 bases). The CDR3 length is 16 residues. Between the trimmed V and J ends, which lost 5 bases and 7 bases, there was a span of 21 bases. In germline, CDR1 is GTSNPN, CDR2 SVGIG (reference sequence).

To note about this clonotype: A read error may account for a junction end that differs from germline. The chain carries TRBV7-2 and TRBJ2-5, with 8 bases that match TRBD2. The CDR3 is 14 residues long. Per germline, CDR1 SGHTA and CDR2 FQGNSA. CDR3 in amino acids: CASSLAGPRETQYF. The CDR3 DNA reads as TGTGCCAGCAGCCTAGCGGGCCCCCGGGAGACCCAGTACTTC.

This clonotype counts as medium-sized. The chain employs TRBV24-1 and TRBJ1-1; the D is unclear. Germline V gene lookup returns CDR1 KGHDR and CDR2 SFDVKD. V dropped 4 bases and J dropped 0 bases, with 8 bases sitting between them. The CDR3 runs to 14 residues. CDR3: CATSDPGLNTEAFF. As DNA, the CDR3 is TGTGCCACCAGTGACCCCGGATTGAACACTGAAGCTTTCTTT.

In its sample, this clonotype was seen a few times. The genes are TRBV29-1 and TRBJ2-1; perhaps TRBD1 as D (5 bases). Trimming pared 3 bases from V and 6 bases from J, leaving 9 bases between. Germline lookup yields CDR1 SQVTM and CDR2 ANQGSEA. This CDR3 has 12 amino acids. The CDR3 nucleotides read TGCAGCGTTGATCGGACACTCAATGAGCAGTTCTTC. This translates into CSVDRTLNEQFF.

By share of the sample, this clonotype is medium-sized. The rearrangement links TRBV20-1 to TRBJ1-2, with TRBD1 matching over 8 bases. Germline lookup yields CDR1 DFQATT and CDR2 SNEGSKA (reference sequence). The ends lost 3 bases at V and 1 base at J; junction bases unmatched: 4. This CDR3 spans 14 amino acids. CDR3 loop: CSASGDRINYGYTF. Here the CDR3 DNA reads TGCAGTGCTAGCGGGGACAGGATTAACTATGGCTACACCTTC.

This clonotype occurred many times. The V call is TRBV20-1, the J call TRBJ2-1; 9 bases are shared with TRBD2. Germline lookup yields CDR1 DFQATT and CDR2 SNEGSKA (reference sequence). There are 15 residues in the CDR3. Unmatched junction bases numbered 11, after V lost 5 bases and J lost 6 bases. DNA for the CDR3: TGCAGTGCTCTCCCCTATAGCGGGAGCGGCAATGAGCAGTTCTTC. It is translated as CSALPYSGSGNEQFF.

The chain employs TRBV12-3 or TRBV12-4 and TRBJ2-6, with a tentative D call TRBD1 (5 bases). The V end was cut by 6 bases, the J end by 4 bases, with 19 bases between. This CDR3 has 17 amino acids. The CDR3 sequence is CASSRTKGQEGANVLTF. The CDR3 coding sequence is TGTGCCAGCAGCCGGACGAAGGGGCAGGAGGGGGCCAACGTCCTGACTTTC.

The table lists this clonotype with a few counts. V usage is TRBV20-1 and J usage is TRBJ2-5; D gene ambiguous. V lost 0 bases to trimming and J lost 2 bases, with 13 bases between them. The length of the CDR3 is 15 residues. Per the germline V gene, CDR1 is DFQATT and CDR2 is SNEGSKA (reference sequence). The CDR3 loop reads CSARDIKSVQETQYF. The CDR3 nucleotides read TGCAGTGCTAGAGATATTAAAAGCGTACAAGAGACCCAGTACTTC.

This chain's CDR3 is CAISGGETQYF. DNA of the CDR3: TGTGCCATCAGTGGAGGGGAGACCCAGTACTTC. The gene calls are TRBV10-3 and TRBJ2-5; D might be TRBD2 (5 bases). The CDR3 spans 11 residues. Per the germline V gene, CDR1 is ENHRY and CDR2 is SYGVKD. The V end lost 4 bases, the J end lost 5 bases, and 5 bases lay between the germline ends.

This clonotype was seen a few times. The chain combines TRBV3-1 with TRBJ1-1; a possible D gene is TRBD1 (6 bases). The germline gives CDR1 LGHDT, CDR2 YNNKEL (reference sequence). The V end was cut by 4 bases, the J end by 1 base, with 13 bases between. The CDR3 loop spans 15 amino acids. Written as DNA, the CDR3 is TGTGCCAGCAGCCTTTGGGGGCAGGGGAACACTGAAGCTTTCTTT. This encodes CASSLWGQGNTEAFF. The full variable domain, completed using reference TRBV3-1 and TRBJ1-1, is DTAVSQTPKYLVTQMGNDKSIKCEQNLGHDTMYWYKQDSKKFLKIMFSYNNKELIINETVPNRFSPKSPDKAHLNLHINSLELGDSAVYFCASSLWGQGNTEAFFGQGTRLTVV.

The table lists this clonotype with many counts. The genes are TRBV14 and TRBJ2-5; D call uncertain. CDR3 length equals 11 residues. In germline, CDR1 is SGHDN, CDR2 FVKESK. The V end was cut by 2 bases, the J end by 3 bases, with 1 base between. CDR3 DNA: TGTGCCAGCAGCCAAAAAGAGACCCAGTACTTC. Protein: CASSQKETQYF.

By share, this clonotype ranks as large. V and J are TRBV5-5 and TRBJ1-5; D is unclear. Deletions cut 1 base from V and 5 bases from J, with 7 bases between. Germline V CDR1 and CDR2: SGHKS, YYEKEE (reference sequence). The CDR3 contains 13 residues. The CDR3 loop reads CASSLSGDQPQHF. CDR3 nucleotide sequence: TGTGCCAGCAGCTTGAGTGGGGATCAGCCCCAGCATTTT.

This clonotype has at least ten counts. The rearrangement joins TRBV7-2 to TRBJ2-5, with a possible D match to TRBD2 (6 bases). Trimming took off 3 bases at V and 2 bases at J, with 13 bases between the two ends. This CDR3 has 15 residues. CDR1 and CDR2 (germline): SGHTA, FQGNSA. The CDR3 DNA sequence: TGTGCCAGCAGCTTCCGAGCGGGCGATCAAGAGACCCAGTACTTC. Its protein is CASSFRAGDQETQYF.

This clonotype was seen ten or more times. The V and J genes are TRBV5-6 and TRBJ1-2; TRBD1 agrees at 7 bases. Losses at the gene ends were 4 bases for V and 3 bases for J; bases not matched to a gene: 6. In germline, CDR1 is SGHDT, CDR2 YYEEEE. The CDR3 sequence is 14 residues long. Here the CDR3 reads CASSSTGTDYGYTF. The CDR3 nucleotides read TGTGCCAGCAGCAGTACCGGGACAGACTATGGCTACACCTTC.

In this sample, this clonotype is medium-sized. The chain joins TRBV12-3 or TRBV12-4 to TRBJ2-7, with D uncertain. The CDR3 has 14 residues. V lost 2 bases, J lost 2 bases, and 10 bases lay in between. DNA for the CDR3: TGTGCCAGCAGTTTATCCTCTGGGACCTACGAGCAGTACTTC. Translating gives CASSLSSGTYEQYF.

This clonotype showed up just a few times. The V gene is TRBV7-8, the J gene TRBJ2-7, with D possibly matching TRBD2 (6 bases). Per germline, CDR1 SGHVS and CDR2 FQNEAQ. This CDR3 contains 12 residues. The V and J ends lost 5 bases and 3 bases respectively, with 8 bases between them. CDR3 in amino acids: CASSPGGYEQYF. The CDR3 nucleotides read TGTGCCAGCAGCCCCGGGGGCTACGAGCAGTACTTC. The complete variable domain, with remaining parts taken from reference TRBV7-8 and TRBJ2-7, reads GAGVSQSPRYKVAKRGQDVALRCDPISGHVSLFWYQQALGQGPEFLTYFQNEAQLDKSGLPSDRFFAERPEGSVSTLKIQRTQQEDSAVYLCASSPGGYEQYFGPGTRLTVT.

In this sample, this clonotype turned up many times. At one boundary the junction diverges from the germline segment, which might be a read error. The V and J genes are TRBV27 and TRBJ2-7; no firm D call. Looked up from germline, CDR1 is MNHEY and CDR2 is SMNVEV (reference sequence). The CDR3 sequence is 12 residues long. CDR3: CASSSINRVAIF. The CDR3 region has the DNA TGTGCCAGCAGTTCCATCAATCGGGTCGCCATCTTC.